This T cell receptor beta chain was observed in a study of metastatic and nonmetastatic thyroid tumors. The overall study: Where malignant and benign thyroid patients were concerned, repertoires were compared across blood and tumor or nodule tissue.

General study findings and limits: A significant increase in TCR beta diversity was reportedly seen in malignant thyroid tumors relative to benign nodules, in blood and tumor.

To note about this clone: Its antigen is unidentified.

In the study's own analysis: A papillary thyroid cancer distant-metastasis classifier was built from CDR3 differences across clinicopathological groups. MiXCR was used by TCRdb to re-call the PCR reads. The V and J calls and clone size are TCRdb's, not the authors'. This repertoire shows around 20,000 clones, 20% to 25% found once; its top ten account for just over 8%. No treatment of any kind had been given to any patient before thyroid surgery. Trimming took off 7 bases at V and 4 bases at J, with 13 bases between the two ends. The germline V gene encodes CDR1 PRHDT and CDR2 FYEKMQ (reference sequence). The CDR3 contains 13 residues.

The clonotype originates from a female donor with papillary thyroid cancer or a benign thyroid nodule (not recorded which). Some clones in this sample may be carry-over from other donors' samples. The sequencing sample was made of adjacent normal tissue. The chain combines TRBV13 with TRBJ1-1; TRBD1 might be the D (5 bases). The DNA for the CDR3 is TGTGCCAGCATCCCTGGGGGAGTCACTGAAGCTTTCTTT. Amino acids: CASIPGGVTEAFF.